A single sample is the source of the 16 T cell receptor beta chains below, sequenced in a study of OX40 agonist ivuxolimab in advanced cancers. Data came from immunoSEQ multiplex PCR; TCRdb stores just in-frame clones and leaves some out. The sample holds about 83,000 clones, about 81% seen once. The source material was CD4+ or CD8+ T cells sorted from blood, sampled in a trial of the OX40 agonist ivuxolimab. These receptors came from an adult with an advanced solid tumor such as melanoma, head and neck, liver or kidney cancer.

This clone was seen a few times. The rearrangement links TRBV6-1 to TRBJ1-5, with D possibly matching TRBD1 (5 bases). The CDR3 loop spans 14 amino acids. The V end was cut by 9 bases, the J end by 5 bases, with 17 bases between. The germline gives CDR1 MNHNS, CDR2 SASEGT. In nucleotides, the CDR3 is TGTGCCAGTCGGCAGGGTTTCTCACATCAGCCCCAGCATTTT. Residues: CASRQGFSHQPQHF.

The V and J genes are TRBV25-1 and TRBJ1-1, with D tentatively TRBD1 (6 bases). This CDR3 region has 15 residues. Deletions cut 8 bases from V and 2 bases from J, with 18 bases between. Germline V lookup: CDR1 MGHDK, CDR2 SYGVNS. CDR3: CASRDTDNFNTEAFF. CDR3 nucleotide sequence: TGTGCCAGCCGGGACACTGATAATTTTAACACTGAAGCTTTCTTT.

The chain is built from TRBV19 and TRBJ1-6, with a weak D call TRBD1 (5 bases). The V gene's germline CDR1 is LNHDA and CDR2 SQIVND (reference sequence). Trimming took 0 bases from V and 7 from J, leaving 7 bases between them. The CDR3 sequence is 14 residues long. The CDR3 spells CASSIEGRNSPLHF. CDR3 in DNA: TGTGCCAGTAGTATAGAGGGACGGAATTCACCCCTCCACTTT.

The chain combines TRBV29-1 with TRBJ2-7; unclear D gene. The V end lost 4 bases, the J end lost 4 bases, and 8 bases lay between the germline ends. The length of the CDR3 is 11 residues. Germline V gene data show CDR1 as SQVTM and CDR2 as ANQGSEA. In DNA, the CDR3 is TGCAGCGTTGGGCAGGCTTACGAGCAGTACTTC. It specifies CSVGQAYEQYF.

The CDR3 bases are TGCGCCAGCAGCCAAGACAGGAACACCGGGGAGCTGTTTTTT. Translating it yields CASSQDRNTGELFF. The chain uses TRBV5-1 and TRBJ2-2, with TRBD1 as a possible D gene (5 bases). The CDR3 consists of 14 residues. Germline loops: CDR1 SGHRS, CDR2 YFSETQ. Trimming cost V 4 bases and J 1 base, with 8 bases left between them.

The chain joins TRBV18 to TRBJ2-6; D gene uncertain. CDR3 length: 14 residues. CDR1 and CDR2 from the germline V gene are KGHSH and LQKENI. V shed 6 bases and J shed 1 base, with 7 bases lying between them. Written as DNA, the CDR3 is TGTGCCAGCTCCCCCCAATCTGGGGCCAACGTCCTGACTTTC. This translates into CASSPQSGANVLTF.

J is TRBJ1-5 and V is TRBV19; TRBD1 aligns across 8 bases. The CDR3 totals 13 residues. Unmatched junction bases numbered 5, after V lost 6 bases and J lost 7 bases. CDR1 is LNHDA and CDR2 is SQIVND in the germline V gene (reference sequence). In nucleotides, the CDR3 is TGTGCCAGTAGGATCGGACAGGGCCAGCCCCAGCATTTT. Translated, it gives CASRIGQGQPQHF.

CDR3 amino acids: CASRKTGIGNYGYTF. As DNA, the CDR3 is TGTGCCAGCAGAAAGACAGGCATCGGTAACTATGGCTACACCTTC. This rearrangement joins TRBV27 to TRBJ1-2; D is perhaps TRBD1 (6 bases). The length of the CDR3 is 15 residues. Germline V CDR1 and CDR2: MNHEY, SMNVEV (reference sequence). V was cut by 6 bases and J by 1 base, with 15 bases left in between.

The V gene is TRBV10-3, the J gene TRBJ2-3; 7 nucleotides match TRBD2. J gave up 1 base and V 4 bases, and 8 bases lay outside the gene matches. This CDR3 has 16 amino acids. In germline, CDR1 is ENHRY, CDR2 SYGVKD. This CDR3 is CAISGGGRVGTDTQYF. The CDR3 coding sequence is TGTGCCATCAGTGGGGGAGGGCGGGTCGGCACAGATACGCAGTATTTT.

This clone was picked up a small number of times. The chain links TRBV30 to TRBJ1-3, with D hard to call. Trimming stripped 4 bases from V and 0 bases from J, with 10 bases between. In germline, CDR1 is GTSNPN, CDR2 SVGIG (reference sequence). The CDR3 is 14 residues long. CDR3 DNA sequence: TGTGCCTGGAAAGGGCTGCACTCTGGAAACACCATATATTTT. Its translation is CAWKGLHSGNTIYF. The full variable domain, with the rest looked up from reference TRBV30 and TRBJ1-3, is SQTIHQWPATLVQPVGSPLSLECTVEGTSNPNLYWYRQAAGRGLQLLFYSVGIGQISSEVPQNLSASRPQDRQFILSSKKLLLSDSGFYLCAWKGLHSGNTIYFGEGSWLTVV.

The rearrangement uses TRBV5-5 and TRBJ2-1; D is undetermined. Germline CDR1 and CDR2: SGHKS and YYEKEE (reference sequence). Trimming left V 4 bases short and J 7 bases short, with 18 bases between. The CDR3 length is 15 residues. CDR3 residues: CASSRQGFSVNEQFF. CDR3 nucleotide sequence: TGTGCCAGCAGCCGCCAAGGGTTCTCGGTGAATGAGCAGTTCTTC.

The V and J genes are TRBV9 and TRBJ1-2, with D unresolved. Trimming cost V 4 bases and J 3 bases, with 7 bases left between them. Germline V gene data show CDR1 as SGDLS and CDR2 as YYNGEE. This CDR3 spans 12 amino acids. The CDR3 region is CASSPPHYGYTF. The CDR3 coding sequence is TGTGCCAGCAGCCCTCCACACTATGGCTACACCTTC.

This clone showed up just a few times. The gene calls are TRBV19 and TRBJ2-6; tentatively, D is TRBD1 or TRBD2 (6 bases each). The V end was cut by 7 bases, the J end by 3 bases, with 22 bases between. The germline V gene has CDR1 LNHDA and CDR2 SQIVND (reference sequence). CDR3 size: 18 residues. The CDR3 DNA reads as TGTGCCAGTAACCGGGGGTACAGGGTTGCTGGTGGGGCCAACGTCCTGACTTTC. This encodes CASNRGYRVAGGANVLTF.

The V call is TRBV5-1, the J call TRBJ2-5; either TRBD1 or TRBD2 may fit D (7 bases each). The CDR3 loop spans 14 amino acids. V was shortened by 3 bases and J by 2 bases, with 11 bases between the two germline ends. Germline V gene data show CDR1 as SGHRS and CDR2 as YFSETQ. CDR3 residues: CASSWEGQQETQYF. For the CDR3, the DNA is TGCGCCAGCAGCTGGGAGGGACAGCAAGAGACCCAGTACTTC.

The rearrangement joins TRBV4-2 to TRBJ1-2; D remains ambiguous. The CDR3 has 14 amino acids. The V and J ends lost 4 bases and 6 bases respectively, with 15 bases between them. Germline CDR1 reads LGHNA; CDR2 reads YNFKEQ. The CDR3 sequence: CASSRIWDLDGYTF. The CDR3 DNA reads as TGTGCCAGCAGCCGCATCTGGGATCTTGATGGCTACACCTTC.

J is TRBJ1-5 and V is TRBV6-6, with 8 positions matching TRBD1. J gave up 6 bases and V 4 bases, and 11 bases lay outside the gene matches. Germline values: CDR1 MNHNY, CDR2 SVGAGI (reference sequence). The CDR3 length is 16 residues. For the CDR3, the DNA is TGTGCCAGCAGTTCTCCGGACAGGGCTTTAGGTCAGCCCCAGCATTTT. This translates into CASSSPDRALGQPQHF.